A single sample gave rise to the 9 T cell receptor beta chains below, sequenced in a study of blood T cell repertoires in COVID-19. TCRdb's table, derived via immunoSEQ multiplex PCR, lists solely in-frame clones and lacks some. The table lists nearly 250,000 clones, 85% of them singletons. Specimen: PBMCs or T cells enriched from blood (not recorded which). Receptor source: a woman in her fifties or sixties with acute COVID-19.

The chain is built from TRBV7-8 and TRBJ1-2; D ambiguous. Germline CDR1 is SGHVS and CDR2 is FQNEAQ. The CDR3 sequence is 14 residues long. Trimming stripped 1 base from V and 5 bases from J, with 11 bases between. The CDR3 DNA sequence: TGTGCCAGCAGCTTAGACTCAGGCTCATATGGCTACACCTTC. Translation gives CASSLDSGSYGYTF.

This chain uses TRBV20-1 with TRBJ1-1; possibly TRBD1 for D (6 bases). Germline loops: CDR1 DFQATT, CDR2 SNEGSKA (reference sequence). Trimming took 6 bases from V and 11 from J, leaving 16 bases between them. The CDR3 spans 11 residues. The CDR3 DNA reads TGCAGTGCCAGAACAGGGTCGGTCGCTTTCTTT. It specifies CSARTGSVAFF.

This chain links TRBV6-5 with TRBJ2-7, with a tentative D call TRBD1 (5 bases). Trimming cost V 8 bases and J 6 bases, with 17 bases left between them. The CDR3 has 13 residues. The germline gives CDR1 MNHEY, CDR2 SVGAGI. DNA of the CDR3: TGTGCCAGCGGACACAGACACGACGCCGAGCAGTACTTC. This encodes CASGHRHDAEQYF.

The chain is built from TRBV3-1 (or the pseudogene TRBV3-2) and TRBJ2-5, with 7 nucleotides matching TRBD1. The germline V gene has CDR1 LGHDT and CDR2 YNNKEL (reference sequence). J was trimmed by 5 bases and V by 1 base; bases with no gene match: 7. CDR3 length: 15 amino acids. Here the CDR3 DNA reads TGTGCCAGCAGCCAAGGGCACAGGGGTTGGGAGACCCAGTACTTC. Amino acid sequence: CASSQGHRGWETQYF.

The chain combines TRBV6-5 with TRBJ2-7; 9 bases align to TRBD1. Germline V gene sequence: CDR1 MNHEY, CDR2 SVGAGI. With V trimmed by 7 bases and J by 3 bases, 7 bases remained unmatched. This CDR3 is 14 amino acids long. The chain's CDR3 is CASTKEDRGYEQYF. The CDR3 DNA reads TGTGCCAGCACAAAGGAGGACAGGGGCTACGAGCAGTACTTC.

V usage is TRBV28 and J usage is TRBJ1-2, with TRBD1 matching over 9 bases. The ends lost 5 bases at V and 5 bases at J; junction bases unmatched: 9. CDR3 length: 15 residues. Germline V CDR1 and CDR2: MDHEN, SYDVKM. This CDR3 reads CASSGRDRALYGYTF. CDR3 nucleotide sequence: TGTGCCAGCAGTGGCCGGGACAGGGCATTATATGGCTACACCTTC.

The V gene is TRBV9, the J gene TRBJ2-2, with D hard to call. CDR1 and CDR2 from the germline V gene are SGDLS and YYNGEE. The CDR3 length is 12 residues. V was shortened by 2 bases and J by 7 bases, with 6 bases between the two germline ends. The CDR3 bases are TGTGCCAGCAGCGTTTCCGGCGGGGAGCTGTTTTTT. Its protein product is CASSVSGGELFF.

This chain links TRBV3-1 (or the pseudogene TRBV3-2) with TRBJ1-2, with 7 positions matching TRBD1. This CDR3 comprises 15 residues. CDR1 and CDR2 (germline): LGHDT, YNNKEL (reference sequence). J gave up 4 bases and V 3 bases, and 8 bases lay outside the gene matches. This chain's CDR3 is CASSQTGSWSYGYTF. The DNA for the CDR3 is TGTGCCAGCAGCCAGACAGGGTCTTGGAGCTATGGCTACACCTTC.

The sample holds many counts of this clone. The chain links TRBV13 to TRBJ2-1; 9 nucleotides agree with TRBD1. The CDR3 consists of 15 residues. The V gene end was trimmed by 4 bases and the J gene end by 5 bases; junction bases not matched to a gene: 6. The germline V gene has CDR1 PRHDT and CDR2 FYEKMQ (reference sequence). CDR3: CASSSRGQGHNEQFF. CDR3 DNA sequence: TGTGCCAGCAGCTCAAGGGGACAGGGCCACAATGAGCAGTTCTTC.